This T cell receptor beta chain was sequenced during a study of blood T cell repertoires in COVID-19 (TCRdb year 2020). With regard to the full study: Samples covering the acute and convalescent phases of COVID-19 were provided by collaborators in the United States, Italy and Spain. The material from the prospective study consisted of cDNA or gDNA derived from T cells, B-cell-depleted T cells, or PBMCs. Subjects who had been exposed to COVID-19, were actively infected with it, or had recovered from it provided the deeply sampled blood TCRbeta repertoires that made up the dataset. A freely available public database, intended as a resource for researchers studying the immune response to SARS-CoV-2, is where the repertoires were released. The samples were drawn from the first 160 participants of the ongoing ImmuneRACE study and from some 1,300 subjects provided by 6 global collaborators. The sample metadata nearly always contained a de-identified subject ID, COVID-19 status, age in years and sex. Where HLA class I and class II types were available, the types were taken from metadata supplied by the sample provider, not from assay-based typing. General conclusions and limits of the study: How much clinical and demographic metadata was included differed by source and by participant, and the metadata was provided uncurated.

Collaborating institutions collected whole blood in K2EDTA tubes following their own protocols. For TCRbeta analysis, collaborators shipped samples as frozen whole blood, isolated PBMCs, or DNA extracted from either of those sample types. As for this clone: Its antigen target is currently unknown. Qualities for individual bases were not recorded, and no much larger clone is one base off.

TCRbeta CDR3 regions were amplified from genomic DNA using the immunoSEQ Assay, a bias-controlled multiplex PCR. The study's processing was this. Nucleated cell counts per sample were estimated from amplification of reference gene primers within the assay. Sequence reads were collapsed and filtered to measure the absolute abundance of every unique TCRbeta CDR3 rearrangement. For each sample, productive Simpson clonality was calculated by taking the square root of Simpson's diversity index across productive rearrangements. TCRdb retrieved this table from immuneACCESS and kept in-frame rearrangements only. Not all clones are present; in checked studies, unresolved V genes account for under half, and no reason is known for the remainder. The V and J calls and clone size come from that table; D and trimming were worked out from the DNA. The sample records 130,000 or so clones, 88% of which are singletons. The ten largest clones add up to approximately 1.4% of the sample.

From the cysteine up to the phenylalanine, the CDR3 has a length of 16 residues. This entry keeps only the CDR3 DNA: 48 bases, framed from base 1. Trimmed from V: 7 bases; trimmed from J: 4 bases; junction bases lacking a gene match: 14. The germline V gene supplies CDR1 SGHAT and CDR2 FQNNGV. The TCR originated in a human donor in a cohort sampled during active COVID-19. This receptor chain uses TRBV11-2 and TRBJ2-3; TRBD1 agrees with 7 junctional bases. The sample was peripheral blood. The base sequence is TGTGCCAGCACCATTCGACAGGGAAGGGGCCCAGATACGCAGTATTTT. This translates into CASTIRQGRGPDTQYF.